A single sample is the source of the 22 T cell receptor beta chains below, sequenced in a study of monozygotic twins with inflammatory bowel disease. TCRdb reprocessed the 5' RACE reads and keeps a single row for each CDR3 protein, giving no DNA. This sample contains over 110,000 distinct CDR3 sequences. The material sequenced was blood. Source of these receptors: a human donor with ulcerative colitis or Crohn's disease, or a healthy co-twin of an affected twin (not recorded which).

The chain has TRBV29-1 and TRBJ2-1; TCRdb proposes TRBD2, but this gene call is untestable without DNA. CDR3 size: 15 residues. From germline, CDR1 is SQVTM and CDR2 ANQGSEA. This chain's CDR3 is CSADPQRLATNEQFF.

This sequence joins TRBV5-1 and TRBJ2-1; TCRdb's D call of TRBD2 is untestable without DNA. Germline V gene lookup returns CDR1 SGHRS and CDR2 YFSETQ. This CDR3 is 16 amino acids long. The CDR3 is CASSLDRLAGQNEQFF.

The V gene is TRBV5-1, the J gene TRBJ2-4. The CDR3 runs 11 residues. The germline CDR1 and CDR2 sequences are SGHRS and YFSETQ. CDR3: CAGALKNIQYF.

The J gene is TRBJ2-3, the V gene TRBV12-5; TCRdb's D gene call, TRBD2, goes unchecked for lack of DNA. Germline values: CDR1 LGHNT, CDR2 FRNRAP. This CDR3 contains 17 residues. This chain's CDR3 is CASGLAELAGGPDTQYF.

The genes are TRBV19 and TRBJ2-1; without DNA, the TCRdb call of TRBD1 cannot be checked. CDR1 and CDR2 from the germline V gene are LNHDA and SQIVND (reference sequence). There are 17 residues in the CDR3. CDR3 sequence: CASCLGRSPSSYNEQFF.

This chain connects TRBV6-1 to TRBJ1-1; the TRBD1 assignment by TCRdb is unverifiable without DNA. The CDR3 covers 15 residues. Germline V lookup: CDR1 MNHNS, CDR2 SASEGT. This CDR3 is CASSLTRGAGTEAFF.

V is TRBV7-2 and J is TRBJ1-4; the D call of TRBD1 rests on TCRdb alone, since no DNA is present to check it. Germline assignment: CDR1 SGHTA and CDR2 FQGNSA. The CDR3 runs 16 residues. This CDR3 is CASSPQTIGPGEKLFF.

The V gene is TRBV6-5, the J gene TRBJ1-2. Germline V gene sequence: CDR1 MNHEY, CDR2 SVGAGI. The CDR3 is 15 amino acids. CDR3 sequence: CASSYLVGGDYGYTF.

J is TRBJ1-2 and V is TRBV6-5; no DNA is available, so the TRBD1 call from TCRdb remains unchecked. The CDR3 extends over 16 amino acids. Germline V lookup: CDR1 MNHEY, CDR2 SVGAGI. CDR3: CASSYSGTGGERSYTF.

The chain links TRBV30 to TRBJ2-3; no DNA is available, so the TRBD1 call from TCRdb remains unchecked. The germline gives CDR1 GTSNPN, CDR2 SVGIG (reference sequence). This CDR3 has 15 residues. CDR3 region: CAWSAPAPGTDTQYF.

The CDR3 protein is CASRSGGVNSPLHF. The chain links TRBV12-3 or TRBV12-4 to TRBJ1-6. The CDR3 is made up of 14 amino acids.

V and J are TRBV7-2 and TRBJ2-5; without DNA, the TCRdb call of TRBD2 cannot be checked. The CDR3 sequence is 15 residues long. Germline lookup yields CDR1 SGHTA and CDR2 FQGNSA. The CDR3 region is CASTRTSGGAETQYF.

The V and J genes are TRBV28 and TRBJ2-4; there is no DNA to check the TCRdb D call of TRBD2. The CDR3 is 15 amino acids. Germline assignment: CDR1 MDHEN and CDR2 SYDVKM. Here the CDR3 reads CASSVSRGSKNIQYF.

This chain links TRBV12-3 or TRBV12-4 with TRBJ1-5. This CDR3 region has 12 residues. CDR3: CASGRRNQPQHF.

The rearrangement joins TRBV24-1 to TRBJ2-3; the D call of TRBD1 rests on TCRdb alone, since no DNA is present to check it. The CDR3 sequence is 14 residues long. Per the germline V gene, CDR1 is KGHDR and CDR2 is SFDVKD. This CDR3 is CATSESGGTDTQYF.

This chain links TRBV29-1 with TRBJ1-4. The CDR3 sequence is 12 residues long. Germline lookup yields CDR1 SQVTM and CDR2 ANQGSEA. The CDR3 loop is CSVAGGGEKLFF.

CDR3 sequence reads: CASSLVVQLNTEAFF. The V gene is TRBV7-2, the J gene TRBJ1-1. This CDR3 contains 15 residues. Germline CDR1 SGHTA, CDR2 FQGNSA.

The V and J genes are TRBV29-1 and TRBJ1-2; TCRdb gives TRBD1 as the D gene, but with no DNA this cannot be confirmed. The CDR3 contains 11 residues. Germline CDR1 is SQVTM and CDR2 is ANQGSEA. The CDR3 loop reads CSAGQNYGYTF.

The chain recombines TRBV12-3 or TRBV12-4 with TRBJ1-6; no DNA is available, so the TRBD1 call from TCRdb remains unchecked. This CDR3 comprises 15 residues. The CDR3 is CASSLTTVPNSPLHF.

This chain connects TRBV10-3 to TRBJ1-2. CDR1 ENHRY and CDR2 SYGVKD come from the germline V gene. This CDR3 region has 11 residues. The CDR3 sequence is CAIGETDGYTF.

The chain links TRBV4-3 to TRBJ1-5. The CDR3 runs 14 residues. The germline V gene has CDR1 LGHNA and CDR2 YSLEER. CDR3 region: CASSPRGNNQPQHF.

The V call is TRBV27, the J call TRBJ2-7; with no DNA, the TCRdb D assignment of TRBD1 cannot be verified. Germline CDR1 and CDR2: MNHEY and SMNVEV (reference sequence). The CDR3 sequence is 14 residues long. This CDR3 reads CASSWGQGTYEQYF.